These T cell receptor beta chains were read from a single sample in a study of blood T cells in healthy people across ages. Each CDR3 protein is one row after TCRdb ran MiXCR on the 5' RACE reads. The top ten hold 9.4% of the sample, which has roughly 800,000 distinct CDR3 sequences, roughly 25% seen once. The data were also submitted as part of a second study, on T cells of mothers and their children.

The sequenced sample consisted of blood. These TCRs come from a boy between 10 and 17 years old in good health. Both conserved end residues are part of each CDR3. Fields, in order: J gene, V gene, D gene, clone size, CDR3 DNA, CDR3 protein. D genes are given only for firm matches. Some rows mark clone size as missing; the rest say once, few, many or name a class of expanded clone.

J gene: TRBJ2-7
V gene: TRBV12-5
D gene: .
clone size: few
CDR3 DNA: TGTGCTAGTGGTTTGGGAGGGCCCCCAACCGGGAGTGGTCTCTACGAGCAGTACTTC
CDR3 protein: CASGLGGPPTGSGLYEQYF

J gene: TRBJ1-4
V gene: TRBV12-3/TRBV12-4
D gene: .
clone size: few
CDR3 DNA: TGTGCCAGCAGTTTCGGGCAGGTTGGTGAAAAACTGTTTTTT
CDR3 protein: CASSFGQVGEKLFF

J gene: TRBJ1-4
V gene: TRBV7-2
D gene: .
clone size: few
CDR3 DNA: TGTGCCAGCAGCTTAGTTAGTGCAACTAATGAAAAACTGTTTTTT
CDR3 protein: CASSLVSATNEKLFF

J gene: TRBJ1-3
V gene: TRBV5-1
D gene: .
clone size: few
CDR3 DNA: TGCGCCAGCAGCTTGGGGCCTAGGAGGGACTCTGGAAACACCATATATTTT
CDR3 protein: CASSLGPRRDSGNTIYF

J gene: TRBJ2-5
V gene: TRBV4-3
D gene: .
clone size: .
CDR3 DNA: TGCGCCAGCAGCCAAGAGGAAACAGGGTGGGGGCAAGAGACCCAGTACTTC
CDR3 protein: CASSQEETGWGQETQYF

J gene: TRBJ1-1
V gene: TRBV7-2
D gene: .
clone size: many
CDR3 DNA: TGTGCCAGCAGCACACCCGGGCGGTCGAAGACGGCTTTCTTT
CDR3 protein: CASSTPGRSKTAFF

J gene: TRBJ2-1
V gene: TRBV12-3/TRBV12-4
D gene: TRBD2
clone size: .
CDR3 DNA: TGTGCCAGCAGACACGGGACTAGCGGGGTATACAATGAGCAGTTCTTC
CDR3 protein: CASRHGTSGVYNEQFF

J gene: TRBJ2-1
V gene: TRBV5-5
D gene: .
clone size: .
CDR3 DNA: TGTGCCAGCAGCTCCGTGACTTTTATCTCCTACAATGAGCAGTTCTTC
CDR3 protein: CASSSVTFISYNEQFF

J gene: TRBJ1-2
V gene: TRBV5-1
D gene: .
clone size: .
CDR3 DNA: TGCGCCAGCTCCTTAGCCGACTTTTCATCGGGCTATGGCTACACCTTC
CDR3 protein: CASSLADFSSGYGYTF

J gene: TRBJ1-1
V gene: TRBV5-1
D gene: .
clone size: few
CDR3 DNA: TGCGCCAGCAGTATCGACGGAAATTCTGAAGCTTTCTTT
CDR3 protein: CASSIDGNSEAFF

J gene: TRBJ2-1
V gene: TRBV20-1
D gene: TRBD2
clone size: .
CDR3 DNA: TGCAGTGCTACCCACTTAGCGGGAGTTTTCAATGAGCAGTTCTTC
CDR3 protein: CSATHLAGVFNEQFF

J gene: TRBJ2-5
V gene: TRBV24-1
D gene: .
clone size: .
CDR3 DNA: TGTGCCACCAGTGAACAGGGCCAGACCCAGTACTTC
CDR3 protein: CATSEQGQTQYF

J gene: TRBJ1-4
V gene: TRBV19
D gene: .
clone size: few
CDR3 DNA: TGTGCCAGTAGCCCTAGAGGTCCAGCAGGGGAAAAACTGTTTTTT
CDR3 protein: CASSPRGPAGEKLFF

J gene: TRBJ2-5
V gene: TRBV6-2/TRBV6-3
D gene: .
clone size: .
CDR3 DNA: TGTGCCAGCAGTTACTGGCCGAACACTCTACAAGAGACCCAGTACTTC
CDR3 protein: CASSYWPNTLQETQYF

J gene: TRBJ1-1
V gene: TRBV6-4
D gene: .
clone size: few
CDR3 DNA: TGTGCCAGCAGTGACGGAGTGGGCACTGAAGCTTTCTTT
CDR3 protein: CASSDGVGTEAFF

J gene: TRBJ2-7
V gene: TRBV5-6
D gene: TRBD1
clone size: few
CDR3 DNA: TGTGCCAGCAGGGTACAGGGGGCGTACGAGCAGTACTTC
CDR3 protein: CASRVQGAYEQYF

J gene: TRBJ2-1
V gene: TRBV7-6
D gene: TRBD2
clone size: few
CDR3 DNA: TGTGCCAGCAGCCGCGGGACTAGCTCCTACAATGAGCAGTTCTTC
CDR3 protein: CASSRGTSSYNEQFF

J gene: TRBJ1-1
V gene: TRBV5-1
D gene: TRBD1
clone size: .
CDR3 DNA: TGCGCCAGCAGCCAACAGGGGGTGAACACTGAAGCTTTCTTT
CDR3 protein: CASSQQGVNTEAFF

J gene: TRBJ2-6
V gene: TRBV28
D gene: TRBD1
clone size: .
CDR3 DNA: TGTGCCAGCAGAACTAGGGGGACAGCAAGCCCTGGGGCCAACGTCCTGACTTTC
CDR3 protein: CASRTRGTASPGANVLTF

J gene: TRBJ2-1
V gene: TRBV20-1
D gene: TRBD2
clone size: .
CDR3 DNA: TGCAGTGCTAGATCGGGGGGGAGGGACTACAATGAGCAGTTCTTC
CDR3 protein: CSARSGGRDYNEQFF

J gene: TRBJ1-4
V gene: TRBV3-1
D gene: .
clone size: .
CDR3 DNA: TGTGCCAGCAGCCAAGCCCTAGCTGAAAAACTGTTTTTT
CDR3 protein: CASSQALAEKLFF

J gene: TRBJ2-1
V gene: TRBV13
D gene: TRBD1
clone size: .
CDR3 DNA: TGTGCCAGCAGCCATGGGACAGGGGACTACAATGAGCAGTTCTTC
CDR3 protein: CASSHGTGDYNEQFF

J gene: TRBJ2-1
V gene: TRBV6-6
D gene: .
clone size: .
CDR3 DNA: TGTGCCAGCAGTTACCCGTACGGGGTAATCTACAATGAGCAGTTCTTC
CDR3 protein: CASSYPYGVIYNEQFF

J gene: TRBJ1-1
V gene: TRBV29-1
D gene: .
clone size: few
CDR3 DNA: TGCAGCGTATTTAGGTTAGAGAACACTGAAGCTTTCTTT
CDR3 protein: CSVFRLENTEAFF

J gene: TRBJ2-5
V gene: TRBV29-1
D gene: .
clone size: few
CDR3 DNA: TGCAGCGTTGTAGGTGTTTTTGCGGGACCTGACAATGAGCAGCTCTTC
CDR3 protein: CSVVGVFAGPDNEQLF

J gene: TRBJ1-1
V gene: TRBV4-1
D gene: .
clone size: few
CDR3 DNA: TGCGCCAGCAGCCAAGGGGAAGGGGGCACTGAAGCTTTCTTT
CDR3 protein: CASSQGEGGTEAFF

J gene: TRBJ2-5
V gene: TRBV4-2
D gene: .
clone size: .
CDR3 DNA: TGTGCCAGCAGCCAAGATCAGGGTCGGGAGACCCAGTACTTC
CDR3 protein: CASSQDQGRETQYF

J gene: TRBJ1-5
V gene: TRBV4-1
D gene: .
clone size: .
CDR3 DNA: TGCGCCAGCAGCCAAATTTCAGGGGAGTCGGGCAATCAGCCCCAGCATTTT
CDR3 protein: CASSQISGESGNQPQHF

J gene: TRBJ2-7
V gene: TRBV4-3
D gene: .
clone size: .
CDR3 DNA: TGCGCCAGCAGCCAAGGACCGGGAAAGGGGGACGAGCAGTACTTC
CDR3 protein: CASSQGPGKGDEQYF

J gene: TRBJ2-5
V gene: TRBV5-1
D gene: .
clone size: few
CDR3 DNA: TGCGCCAGCAGCTTGGATCTAGATCAACCCCAAGAGACCCAGTACTTC
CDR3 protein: CASSLDLDQPQETQYF

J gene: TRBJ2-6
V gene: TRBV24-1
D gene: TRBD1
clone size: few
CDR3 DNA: TGTGCCACCAGTGGATCGGACAGGGGGCGTACTGGGGCCAACGTCCTGACTTTC
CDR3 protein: CATSGSDRGRTGANVLTF

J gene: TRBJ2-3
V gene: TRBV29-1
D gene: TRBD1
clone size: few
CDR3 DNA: TGCAGCGTTGAGACGGCGGCGGACAGGGACACAGATACGCAGTATTTT
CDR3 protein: CSVETAADRDTDTQYF

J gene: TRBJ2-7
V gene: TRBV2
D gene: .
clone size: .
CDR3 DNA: TGTGCCAGCAGTGATACGGGTTACGAGCAGTACTTC
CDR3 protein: CASSDTGYEQYF

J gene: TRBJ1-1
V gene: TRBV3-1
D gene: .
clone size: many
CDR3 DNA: TGTGCCAGCAGCCCGGCGAACACTGAAGCTTTCTTT
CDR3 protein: CASSPANTEAFF

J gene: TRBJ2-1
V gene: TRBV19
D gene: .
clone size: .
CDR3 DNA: TGTGCCAGTAGTATAGGGAGGGTCCCGAGCTCCTACAATGAGCAGTTCTTC
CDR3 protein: CASSIGRVPSSYNEQFF

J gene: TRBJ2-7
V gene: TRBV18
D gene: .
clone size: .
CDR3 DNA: TGTGCCCCGCCCGGCCCCTACGAGCAGTACTTC
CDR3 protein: CAPPGPYEQYF

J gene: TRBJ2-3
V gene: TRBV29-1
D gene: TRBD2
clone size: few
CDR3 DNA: TGCAGCGTCGGGACTAGCCAAGGGGGGAATACGCAGTATTTT
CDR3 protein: CSVGTSQGGNTQYF

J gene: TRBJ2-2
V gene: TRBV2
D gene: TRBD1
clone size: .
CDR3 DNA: TGTGCCAGCAGGCCTCAGGACAGGGGCCTCACCGGGGAGCTGTTTTTT
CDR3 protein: CASRPQDRGLTGELFF

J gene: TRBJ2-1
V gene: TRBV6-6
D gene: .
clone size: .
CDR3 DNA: TGTGCCACATTCCTTGGCCCCGGGTACAATGAGCAGTTCTTC
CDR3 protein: CATFLGPGYNEQFF

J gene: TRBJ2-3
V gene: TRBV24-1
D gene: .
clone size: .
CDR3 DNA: TGTGCCACCAGTGATTTGCCGGCAGATACGCAGTATTTT
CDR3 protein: CATSDLPADTQYF

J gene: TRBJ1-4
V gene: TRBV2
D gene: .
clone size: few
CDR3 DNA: TGTGCCAGCAGTGAAGCTTTCGTCCAGGGGAATGAAAAACTGTTTTTT
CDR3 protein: CASSEAFVQGNEKLFF

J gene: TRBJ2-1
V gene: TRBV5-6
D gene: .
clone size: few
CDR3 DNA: TGTGCCAGCAGCTTTGCACCTAACGTCGATGAGCAGTTCTTC
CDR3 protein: CASSFAPNVDEQFF

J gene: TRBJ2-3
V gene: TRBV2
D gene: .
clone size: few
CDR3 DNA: TGTGCCAGCACCCATCGCGGTTTCGATACGCAGTATTTT
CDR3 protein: CASTHRGFDTQYF

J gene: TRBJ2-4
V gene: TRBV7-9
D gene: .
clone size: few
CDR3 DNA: TGTGCCAGCAGCTTACAACCGGGACAACCTAACATTCAGTACTTC
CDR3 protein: CASSLQPGQPNIQYF

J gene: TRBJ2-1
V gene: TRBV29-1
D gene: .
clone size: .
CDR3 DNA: TGCAGCGTTGCCAGCGACTCCTACAATGAGCAGTTCTTC
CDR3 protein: CSVASDSYNEQFF

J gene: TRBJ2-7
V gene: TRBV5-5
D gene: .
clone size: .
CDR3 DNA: TGTGCCAGCAGCTTGTCAGTAACCTACGAGCAGTACTTC
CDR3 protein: CASSLSVTYEQYF

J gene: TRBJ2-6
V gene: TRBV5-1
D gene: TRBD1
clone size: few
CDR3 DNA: TGCGCCTCGCGGACAGGGAAATTCTCTGGGGCCAACGTCCTGACTTTC
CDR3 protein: CASRTGKFSGANVLTF

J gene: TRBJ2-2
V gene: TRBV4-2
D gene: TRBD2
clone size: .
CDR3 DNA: TGTGCCAGCACTCAAACTAGCGGGGGGGCCGTCACCGGGGAGCTGTTTTTT
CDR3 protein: CASTQTSGGAVTGELFF